This T cell receptor beta chain stems from a study of blood T cell repertoires in COVID-19. TCRdb's table, derived via immunoSEQ multiplex PCR, lists solely in-frame clones and lacks some. The data contain about 240,000 clones, around 85% of them seen just once; the ten biggest clones take up 6.2%. Germline CDR1 MNHEY, CDR2 SVGEGT. V lost 5 bases to trimming and J lost 12 bases; unmatched junction nucleotides: 11. The CDR3 has 15 residues. The gene calls are TRBV6-2 or TRBV6-3 and TRBJ2-1, with 12 nucleotides matching TRBD2. This receptor was obtained from a man aged 55 to 70 with acute or convalescent COVID-19. The specimen was peripheral blood. This chain's CDR3 is CASSPPSGRAKGQFF. The CDR3 DNA follows: TGTGCCAGCAGTCCCCCTAGCGGGAGGGCCAAGGGGCAGTTCTTC.